The 25 T cell receptor beta chains given below trace back to one sample, sequenced in a study of blood T cells in healthy people across ages. A J-beta primer mix and a sample-barcoded 5' primer were used in a second PCR of roughly 7 to 12 cycles. MiXCR was run by TCRdb on the 5' RACE reads, yielding one entry per CDR3 protein. The table lists some 750,000 distinct CDR3 sequences, about 20% of them singletons. Sequencing input: blood. Receptors were obtained from a man aged 70-80 years in good health.

This rearrangement joins TRBV15 to TRBJ2-3, with D perhaps TRBD2 (5 bases). The CDR3 extends over 16 amino acids. Germline CDR1 LNHNV, CDR2 YYDKDF (reference sequence). With 1 base removed from V and 3 bases from J, the gap between germline ends came to 14 bases. The CDR3 here is CATSRVAGRGTDTQYF. CDR3 in DNA: TGTGCCACCAGCAGAGTGGCAGGCAGAGGGACAGATACGCAGTATTTT.

The rearrangement joins TRBV3-1 to TRBJ1-2; TRBD1 matches at 10 bases. The CDR3 runs 16 residues. V lost 4 bases, J lost 4 bases, and 9 bases stayed unmatched. Germline-derived CDR1 and CDR2 are LGHDT and YNNKEL (reference sequence). CDR3 in amino acids: CASSRTAGQGGYGYTF. DNA of the CDR3: TGTGCCAGCAGCCGGACAGCAGGACAGGGGGGCTATGGCTACACCTTC.

This clonotype showed up just a few times. CDR3 loop: CASNPLAGGRYEQYF. As DNA, the CDR3 is TGTGCCAGCAACCCCCTAGCGGGAGGGCGCTACGAGCAGTACTTC. The chain recombines TRBV6-2 or TRBV6-3 with TRBJ2-1; 12 bases are a match to TRBD2. Judging by the DNA end, TRBJ2-7 fits better; the J call may be wrong. Germline V gene sequence: CDR1 MNHEY, CDR2 SVGEGT. This CDR3 contains 15 residues.

A remark on this clonotype: Germline and junction disagree at one end, which may indicate a read error. The V call is TRBV27, the J call TRBJ1-3; a possible D gene is TRBD1 (6 bases). Germline V CDR1 and CDR2: MNHEY, SMNVEV (reference sequence). The CDR3 loop spans 15 amino acids. Here the CDR3 DNA reads TGTGCTAGCAGTTCCGACAGGAGCTCTGGAAACACCATATATTTT. Amino acids: CASSSDRSSGNTIYF.

This clonotype was recorded at least ten times. The gene calls are TRBV20-1 and TRBJ2-5, with TRBD2 as a possible D gene (6 bases). This CDR3 contains 16 residues. In germline, CDR1 is DFQATT, CDR2 SNEGSKA (reference sequence). Trimming left V 2 bases short and J 1 base short, with 17 bases between. CDR3 nucleotide sequence: TGCAGTGCTAGAATCCCGGCGGGGACGCTCCAAGAGACCCAGTACTTC. Encoded protein: CSARIPAGTLQETQYF.

V gene TRBV9 combines with J gene TRBJ2-1; 7 bases match TRBD1. From germline, CDR1 is SGDLS and CDR2 YYNGEE. The CDR3 consists of 14 residues. The V segment lost 5 bases and the J segment 10 bases; nucleotides outside the gene matches: 12. In DNA form, the CDR3 reads TGTGCCAGCAGTCCAGATGACAGGGCTGGGGAGCAGTTCTTC. Translated, it gives CASSPDDRAGEQFF.

The V gene is TRBV27, the J gene TRBJ1-4; no clear D gene. Deletions cut 6 bases from V and 8 bases from J, with 16 bases between. This CDR3 region has 14 residues. Germline V gives CDR1 MNHEY, CDR2 SMNVEV (reference sequence). Here the CDR3 reads CASRRWQVGEKLFF. For the CDR3, the DNA is TGTGCCAGCAGGCGGTGGCAGGTCGGGGAAAAACTGTTTTTT.

This clonotype has only a few counts. The chain carries TRBV28 and TRBJ2-5; TRBD1 aligns across 9 bases. From germline, CDR1 is MDHEN and CDR2 SYDVKM. The CDR3 totals 12 residues. CDR3 DNA sequence: TGTGCTAGTGGGACAGGGCAAGAGACCCAGTACTTC. This sequence encodes CASGTGQETQYF.

This clonotype has a handful of counts. CDR3 coding DNA: TGTGCCAGTGCGACAAATGAGCAGTTCTTC. Translating it yields CASATNEQFF. The chain has TRBV11-2 and TRBJ2-1; D is ambiguous. Germline V gene data show CDR1 as SGHAT and CDR2 as FQNNGV. V was clipped by 9 bases and J by 7 bases, with 7 bases between them. This CDR3 has 10 residues.

This clonotype was seen a few times. The chain is built from TRBV6-4 and TRBJ1-2; D is perhaps TRBD1 (5 bases). Per germline, CDR1 MRHNA and CDR2 SNTAGT. The CDR3 is made up of 15 amino acids. The germline V and J ends were trimmed by 0 bases and 4 bases, with 12 bases remaining between them. The CDR3 bases are TGTGCCAGCAGTGACTCGAGCTGGGGCGCCTATGGCTACACCTTC. The encoded protein is CASSDSSWGAYGYTF.

The V call is TRBV6-6, the J call TRBJ1-4; D gene unclear. V was clipped by 7 bases and J by 3 bases, with 15 bases between them. This CDR3 contains 15 residues. Germline-derived CDR1 and CDR2 are MNHNY and SVGAGI (reference sequence). CDR3 protein: CASNPGTKANEKLFF. The DNA of the CDR3 is TGTGCCAGCAACCCCGGCACGAAAGCTAATGAAAAACTGTTTTTT.

This chain connects TRBV6-1 to TRBJ2-7; the match to TRBD1 covers 10 bases. The CDR3 is 15 residues long. V shed 10 bases, J shed 5 bases, and the junction held 14 bases outside the gene matches. CDR1 is MNHNS, CDR2 SASEGT, per germline. The CDR3 sequence: CATSPTGTGAHEQYF. CDR3 sequence (DNA): TGTGCCACCAGCCCTACCGGGACAGGGGCCCACGAGCAGTACTTC.

This clonotype was found a few times. This sequence joins TRBV10-3 and TRBJ2-1; no clear D gene. Trimming cost V 7 bases and J 10 bases, with 20 bases left between them. The germline V gene has CDR1 ENHRY and CDR2 SYGVKD. This CDR3 is 14 amino acids long. CDR3 amino acids: CAIKQTELQLEQFF. CDR3 coding DNA: TGTGCCATCAAGCAGACGGAGTTACAATTAGAGCAGTTCTTC.

J is TRBJ1-5 and V is TRBV6-2 or TRBV6-3; weak D call: TRBD1 (6 bases). Looked up from germline, CDR1 is MNHEY and CDR2 is SVGEGT. The CDR3 is 14 residues long. Trimming pared 5 bases from V and 9 bases from J, leaving 17 bases between. The CDR3 protein is CASSTTGTVWPQHF. DNA of the CDR3: TGTGCCAGCAGTACGACAGGTACGGTTTGGCCCCAGCATTTT.

The chain couples TRBV11-3 to TRBJ2-7; D not certain. The V gene's germline CDR1 is SGHNT and CDR2 YENEEA. Trimming cost V 2 bases and J 5 bases, with 10 bases left between them. This CDR3 spans 13 amino acids. The CDR3 DNA reads as TGTGCCAGCAGCTTAAATAACGGTCACGAGCAGTACGTC. Translation: CASSLNNGHEQYV.

On this clonotype: The junction departs from germline at one end; a sequencing error may be responsible. This chain links TRBV7-8 with TRBJ1-2; TRBD1 is a possible D gene (6 bases). The germline V gene encodes CDR1 SGHVS and CDR2 FQNEAQ. CDR3 length equals 12 residues. The CDR3 DNA is TGTGCCAGCAGCCCAGGAGGGGGTGGCTACATCTTC. Amino acids: CASSPGGGGYIF.

In its sample, this clonotype was seen a few times. The rearrangement joins TRBV18 to TRBJ2-1; TRBD2 aligns across 9 bases. V trimming: 8 bases; J trimming: 9 bases; junction bases outside the gene matches: 14. CDR1 is KGHSH, CDR2 LQKENI, per germline. The CDR3 runs to 15 residues. The CDR3 loop reads CASPSLSGRSGEQFF. The CDR3 region has the DNA TGTGCCAGCCCATCCTTAAGCGGGAGGTCTGGTGAGCAGTTCTTC.

This sequence joins TRBV6-5 and TRBJ2-5; D unclear. V was clipped by 2 bases and J by 4 bases, with 8 bases between them. The length of the CDR3 is 13 residues. The V gene's germline CDR1 is MNHEY and CDR2 SVGAGI. DNA of the CDR3: TGTGCCAGCAGTTACGAAGAAGGAGAGACCCAGTACTTC. It specifies CASSYEEGETQYF.

The CDR3 protein is CASSALINYGYTF. CDR3 nucleotides: TGTGCCAGCAGCGCCCTGATCAACTATGGCTACACCTTC. This chain joins TRBV12-3 or TRBV12-4 and TRBJ1-2, with no clear D. V lost 6 bases and J lost 2, with 10 bases in between. This CDR3 has 13 residues.

A few counts support this clonotype. The rearrangement links TRBV5-1 to TRBJ1-1; 8 nucleotides align to TRBD1. CDR1 is SGHRS, CDR2 YFSETQ, per germline. Trimming removed 4 bases from V and 4 bases from J; junction bases left unmatched: 6. The CDR3 spans 14 residues. The CDR3 DNA sequence: TGCGCCAGCAGCCTTCCGACAGGGGTCACTGAAGCTTTCTTT. This gives the protein CASSLPTGVTEAFF.

The rearrangement joins TRBV4-1 to TRBJ1-1; D is undetermined. The CDR3 extends over 14 amino acids. Germline assignment: CDR1 MGHRA and CDR2 YSYEKL. Trimming took 4 bases from V and 1 from J, leaving 10 bases between them. The CDR3 is CASSREPGNTEAFF. As DNA, the CDR3 is TGCGCCAGCAGCCGGGAACCGGGGAACACTGAAGCTTTCTTT.

The chain has TRBV5-1 and TRBJ2-1, with a weak D call TRBD2 (5 bases). The CDR3 spans 14 residues. The germline gives CDR1 SGHRS, CDR2 YFSETQ. The V end lost 2 bases, the J end lost 8 bases, and 14 bases lay between the germline ends. CDR3 sequence reads: CASSFIGVFDEQFF. The DNA of the CDR3 is TGCGCCAGCAGCTTTATCGGGGTTTTCGATGAGCAGTTCTTC. The full variable domain, its missing parts supplied by reference TRBV5-1 and TRBJ2-1, is KAGVTQTPRYLIKTRGQQVTLSCSPISGHRSVSWYQQTPGQGLQFLFEYFSETQRNKGNFPGRFSGRQFSNSRSEMNVSTLELGDSALYLCASSFIGVFDEQFFGPGTRLTVL.

The chain links TRBV4-1 to TRBJ2-6; D gene ambiguous. Germline V gene sequence: CDR1 MGHRA, CDR2 YSYEKL. CDR3 length equals 16 residues. The V end lost 5 bases, the J end lost 0 bases, and 11 bases lay between the germline ends. This CDR3 is CASSAPSYSGANVLTF. The CDR3 bases are TGCGCCAGCAGCGCCCCCTCCTACTCTGGGGCCAACGTCCTGACTTTC.

The chain recombines TRBV3-1 with TRBJ2-3; 10 nucleotides line up with TRBD2. Trimming took 1 base from V and 5 from J; bases not matched to a gene: 6. Looked up from germline, CDR1 is LGHDT and CDR2 is YNNKEL (reference sequence). This CDR3 spans 16 amino acids. CDR3 DNA sequence: TGTGCCAGCAGCCAAGTGCTAGCGGGGGCGGGAGATACGCAGTATTTT. It codes for CASSQVLAGAGDTQYF.

This clonotype was observed a few times. The chain couples TRBV20-1 to TRBJ2-7, with unresolved D. CDR1 is DFQATT and CDR2 is SNEGSKA in the germline V gene (reference sequence). This CDR3 is 15 amino acids long. Trimming stripped 0 bases from V and 2 bases from J, with 14 bases between. The CDR3 here is CSARDSRVSPYEQYV. The CDR3 DNA is TGCAGTGCTAGAGATAGTAGGGTATCCCCCTACGAGCAGTACGTC.